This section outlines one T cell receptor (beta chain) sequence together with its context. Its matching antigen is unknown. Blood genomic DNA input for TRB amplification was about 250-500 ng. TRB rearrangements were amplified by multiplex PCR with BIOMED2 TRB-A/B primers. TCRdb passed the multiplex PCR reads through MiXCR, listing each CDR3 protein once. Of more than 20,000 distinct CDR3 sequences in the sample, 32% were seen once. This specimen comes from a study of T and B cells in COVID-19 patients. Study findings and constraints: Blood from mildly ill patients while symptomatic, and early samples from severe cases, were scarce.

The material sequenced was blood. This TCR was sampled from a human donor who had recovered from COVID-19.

As DNA, the CDR3 is TGTGCCAGCAGCTTAGGTCAGGGCCCTCCCGATACGCAGTATTTT. This translates into CASSLGQGPPDTQYF. The chain joins TRBV7-2 to TRBJ2-3, with D possibly TRBD1 on 5 matching bases. V lost 1 base and J 6 bases, leaving 14 bases between the germline ends. Germline V gives CDR1 SGHTA, CDR2 FQGNSA. The CDR3 extends over 15 amino acids.